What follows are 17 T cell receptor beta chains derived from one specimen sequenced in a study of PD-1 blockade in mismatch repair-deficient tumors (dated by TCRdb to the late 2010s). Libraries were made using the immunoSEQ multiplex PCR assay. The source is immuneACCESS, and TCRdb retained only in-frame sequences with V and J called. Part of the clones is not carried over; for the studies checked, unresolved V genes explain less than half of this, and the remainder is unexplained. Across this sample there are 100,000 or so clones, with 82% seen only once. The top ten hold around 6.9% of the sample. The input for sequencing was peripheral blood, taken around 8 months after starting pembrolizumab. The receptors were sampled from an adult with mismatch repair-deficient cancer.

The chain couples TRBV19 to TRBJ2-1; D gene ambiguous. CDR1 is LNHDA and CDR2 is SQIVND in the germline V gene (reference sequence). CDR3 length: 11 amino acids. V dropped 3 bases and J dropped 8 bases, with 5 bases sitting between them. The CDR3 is CASSIFYEQFF. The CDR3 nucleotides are TGTGCCAGTAGTATCTTCTATGAGCAGTTCTTC.

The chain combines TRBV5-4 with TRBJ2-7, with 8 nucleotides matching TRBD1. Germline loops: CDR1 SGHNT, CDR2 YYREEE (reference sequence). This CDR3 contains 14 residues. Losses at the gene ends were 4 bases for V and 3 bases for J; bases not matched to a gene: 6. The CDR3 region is CASSPGQENYEQYF. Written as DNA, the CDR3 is TGTGCCAGCAGCCCGGGACAGGAGAACTACGAGCAGTACTTC.

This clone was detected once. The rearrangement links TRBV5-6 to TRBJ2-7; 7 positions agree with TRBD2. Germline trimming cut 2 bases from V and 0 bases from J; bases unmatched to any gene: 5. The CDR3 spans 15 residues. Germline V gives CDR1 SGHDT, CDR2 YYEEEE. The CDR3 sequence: CASSLAGGSSYEQYF. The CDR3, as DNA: TGTGCCAGCAGCTTAGCGGGCGGGAGCTCCTACGAGCAGTACTTC.

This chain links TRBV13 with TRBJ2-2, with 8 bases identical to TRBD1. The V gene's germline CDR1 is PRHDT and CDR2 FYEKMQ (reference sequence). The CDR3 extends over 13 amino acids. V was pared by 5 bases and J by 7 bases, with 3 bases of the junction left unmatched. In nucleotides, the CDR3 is TGTGCCAGCAGCCGGGACAGGAACGGGGAGCTGTTTTTT. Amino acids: CASSRDRNGELFF.

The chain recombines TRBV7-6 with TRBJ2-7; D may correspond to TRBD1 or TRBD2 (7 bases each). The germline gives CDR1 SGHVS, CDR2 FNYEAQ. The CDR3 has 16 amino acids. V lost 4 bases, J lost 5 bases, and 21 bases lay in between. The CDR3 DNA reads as TGTGCCAGCAGCTCAGGGGGGGCCTCGGCCACCCACGAGCAGTACTTC. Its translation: CASSSGGASATHEQYF. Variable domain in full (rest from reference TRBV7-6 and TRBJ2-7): GAGVSQSPRYKVTKRGQDVALRCDPISGHVSLYWYRQALGQGPEFLTYFNYEAQQDKSGLPNDRFSAERPEGSISTLTIQRTEQRDSAMYRCASSSGGASATHEQYFGPGTRLTVT.

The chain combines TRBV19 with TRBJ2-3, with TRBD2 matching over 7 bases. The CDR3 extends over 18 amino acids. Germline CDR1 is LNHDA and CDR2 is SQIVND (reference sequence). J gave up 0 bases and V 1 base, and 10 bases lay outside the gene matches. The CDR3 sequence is CASSIGLAGVTSTDTQYF. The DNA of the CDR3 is TGTGCCAGTAGTATAGGACTAGCTGGCGTCACTAGCACAGATACGCAGTATTTT.

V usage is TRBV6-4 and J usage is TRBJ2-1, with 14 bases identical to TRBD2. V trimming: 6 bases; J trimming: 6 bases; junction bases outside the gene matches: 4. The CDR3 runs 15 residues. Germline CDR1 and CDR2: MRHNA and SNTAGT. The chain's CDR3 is CASRTGLAGANEQFF. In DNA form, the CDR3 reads TGTGCCAGCAGAACGGGACTAGCGGGAGCCAATGAGCAGTTCTTC.

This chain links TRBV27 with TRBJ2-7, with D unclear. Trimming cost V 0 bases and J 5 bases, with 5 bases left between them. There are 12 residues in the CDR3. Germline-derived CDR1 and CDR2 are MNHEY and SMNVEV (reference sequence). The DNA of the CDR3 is TGTGCCAGCAGTTTATCCGGCGACGAGCAGTACTTC. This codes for CASSLSGDEQYF.

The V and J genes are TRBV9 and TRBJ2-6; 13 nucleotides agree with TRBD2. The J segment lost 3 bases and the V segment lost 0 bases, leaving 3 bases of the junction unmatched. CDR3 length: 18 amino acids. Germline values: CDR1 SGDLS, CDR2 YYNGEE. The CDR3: CASSVAGLAGVGANVLTF. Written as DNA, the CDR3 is TGTGCCAGCAGCGTAGCAGGACTAGCGGGAGTTGGGGCCAACGTCCTGACTTTC. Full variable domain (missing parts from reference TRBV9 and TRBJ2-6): DSGVTQTPKHLITATGQRVTLRCSPRSGDLSVYWYQQSLDQGLQFLIQYYNGEERAKGNILERFSAQQFPDLHSELNLSSLELGDSALYFCASSVAGLAGVGANVLTFGAGSRLTVL.

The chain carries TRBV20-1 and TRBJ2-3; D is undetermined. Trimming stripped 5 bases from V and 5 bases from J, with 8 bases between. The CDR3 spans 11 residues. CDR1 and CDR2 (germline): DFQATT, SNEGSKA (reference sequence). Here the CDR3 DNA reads TGCAGTGCTGGAAAAGGAGATACGCAGTATTTT. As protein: CSAGKGDTQYF.

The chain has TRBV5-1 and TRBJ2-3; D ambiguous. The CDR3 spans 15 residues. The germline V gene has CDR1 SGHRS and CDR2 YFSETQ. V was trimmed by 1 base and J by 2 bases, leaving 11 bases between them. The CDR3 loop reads CASSLYDDSTDTQYF. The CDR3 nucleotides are TGCGCCAGCAGCTTGTATGACGATTCCACAGATACGCAGTATTTT.

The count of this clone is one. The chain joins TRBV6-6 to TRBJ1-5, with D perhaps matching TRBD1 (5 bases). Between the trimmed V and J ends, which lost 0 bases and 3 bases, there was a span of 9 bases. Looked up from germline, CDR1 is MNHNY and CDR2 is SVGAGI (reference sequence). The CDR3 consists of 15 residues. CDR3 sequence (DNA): TGTGCCAGCAGTTACTCCGACGGGGCCAATCAGCCCCAGCATTTT. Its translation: CASSYSDGANQPQHF.

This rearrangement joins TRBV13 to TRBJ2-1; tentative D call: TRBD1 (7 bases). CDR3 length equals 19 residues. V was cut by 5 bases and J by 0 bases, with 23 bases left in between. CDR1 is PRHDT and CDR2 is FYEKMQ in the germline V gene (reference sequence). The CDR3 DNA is TGTGCCAGCAGCCCTAGAGGGGGCGGGACGGGCAACTCCTACAATGAGCAGTTCTTC. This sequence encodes CASSPRGGGTGNSYNEQFF.

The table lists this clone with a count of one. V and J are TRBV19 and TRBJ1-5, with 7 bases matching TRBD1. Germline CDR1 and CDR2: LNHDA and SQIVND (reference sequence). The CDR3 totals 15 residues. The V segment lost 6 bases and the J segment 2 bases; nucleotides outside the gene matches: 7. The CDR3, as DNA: TGTGCCAGTAGGACAACAGGGGTAGGCAATCAGCCCCAGCATTTT. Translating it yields CASRTTGVGNQPQHF.

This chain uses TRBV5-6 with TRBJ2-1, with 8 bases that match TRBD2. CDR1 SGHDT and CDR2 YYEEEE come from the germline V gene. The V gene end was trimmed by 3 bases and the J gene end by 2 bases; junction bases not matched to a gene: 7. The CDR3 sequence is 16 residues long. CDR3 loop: CASSYLGTRTYNEQFF. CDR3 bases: TGTGCCAGCAGCTACCTGGGGACTAGAACCTACAATGAGCAGTTCTTC.

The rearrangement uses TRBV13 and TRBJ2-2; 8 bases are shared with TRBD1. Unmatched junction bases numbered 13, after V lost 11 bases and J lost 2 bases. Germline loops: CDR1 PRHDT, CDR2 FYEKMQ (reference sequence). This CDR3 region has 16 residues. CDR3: CASLGLGQGNTGELFF. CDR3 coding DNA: TGTGCCTCCCTGGGACTCGGACAGGGTAACACCGGGGAGCTGTTTTTT.

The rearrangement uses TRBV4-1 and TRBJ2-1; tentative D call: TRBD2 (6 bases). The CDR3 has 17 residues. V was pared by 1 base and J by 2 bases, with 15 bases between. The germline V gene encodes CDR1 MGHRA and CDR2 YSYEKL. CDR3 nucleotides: TGCGCCAGCAGCCAAGGCGGGGACGAGGAGACCTACAATGAGCAGTTCTTC. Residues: CASSQGGDEETYNEQFF.